The present T cell receptor (beta chain) was sequenced within a study of human T cells and chemical hapten exposure. On the study more broadly: The patients were mostly female; they had alopecia areata, totalis or universalis.

The CDR3 has 11 residues. V gave up 5 bases and J gave up 10 bases, with 12 bases separating them. Germline V gene data show CDR1 as DFQATT and CDR2 as SNEGSKA (reference sequence). TCRdb re-derived calls from the RACE reads in MiXCR, one entry per CDR3 protein. The sample contains approximately 96,000 distinct CDR3 sequences, about 9.3% of which appear only once. This sample's time point: patch test 2, 6 weeks after DPC sensitization. The treatment: therapeutic diphenylcyclopropenone sensitization with weekly scalp DPC. The material was whole blood, obtained in connection with sensitization to the hapten diphenylcyclopropenone (DPC). This chain uses TRBV20-1 with TRBJ2-1; a weak D match, TRBD2 (6 bases). The source is a woman aged 35 to 49 with alopecia areata. Some clones in this sample may be carry-over from other donors' samples. This CDR3 reads CSALSGREQFF. In DNA, the CDR3 is TGCAGTGCTCTTAGCGGAAGGGAGCAGTTCTTC.